These T cell receptor beta chains were read from a single sample in a study of shared clonotypes between healthy human individuals. The repertoire was sequenced with immunoSEQ multiplex PCR; TCRdb's copy has only in-frame clones and lacks some. The data hold 400,000 to 500,000 clones, with roughly 85% observed a single time. Sequenced sample: PBMCs. These receptors came from a woman aged 40 to 50 in good health. Some clones in this sample may be carry-over from other donors' samples. Both conserved end residues are part of each CDR3. Each record gives: clone size, V gene, D gene, J gene, CDR3 protein, CDR3 DNA. A D gene is named only where the DNA matches it firmly. The size field is filled for only some rows; it gives once, few, many or a size class.

few,TRBV7-9,.,TRBJ1-2,CATGGLRGYTF,TGTGCCACCGGGGGGTTAAGAGGCTACACCTTC
.,TRBV19,TRBD1,TRBJ2-7,CASSIATGTGYEQYF,TGTGCCAGTAGTATCGCTACCGGGACAGGGTACGAGCAGTACTTC
few,TRBV7-2,.,TRBJ1-3,CASSLAPGTGNTIYF,TGTGCCAGCAGCTTAGCACCGGGGACTGGAAACACCATATATTTT
.,TRBV7-2,.,TRBJ1-3,CASSLEAGMGNTIYF,TGTGCCAGCAGCTTAGAGGCAGGGATGGGAAACACCATATATTTT
.,TRBV10-2,TRBD2,TRBJ2-1,CASRVGLAGRNEQFF,TGCGCCAGCAGGGTGGGACTAGCGGGACGGAATGAGCAGTTCTTC
once,TRBV6-5,TRBD2,TRBJ2-7,CASSYSGTSPSYEQYF,TGTGCCAGCAGTTACTCCGGGACTAGCCCCTCCTACGAGCAGTACTTC
.,TRBV5-5,TRBD1,TRBJ1-5,CASNQGAGNQPQHF,TGTGCCAGCAACCAGGGGGCTGGCAATCAGCCCCAGCATTTT
few,TRBV20-1,.,TRBJ1-1,CSARPSEAFF,TGCAGTGCTAGGCCTTCTGAAGCTTTCTTT
.,TRBV27,.,TRBJ2-5,CASSWGYGETQYF,TGTGCCAGCAGCTGGGGGTATGGAGAGACCCAGTACTTC
once,TRBV2,.,TRBJ2-7,CASSVGGGALPEQYF,TGTGCCAGCAGTGTGGGAGGAGGGGCCCTCCCCGAGCAGTACTTC
many,TRBV15,.,TRBJ1-2,CATSRETGNNYGYTF,TGTGCCACCAGCAGAGAGACAGGAAATAACTATGGCTACACCTTC
.,TRBV4-1,.,TRBJ2-6,CASSQDLAAGANVLTF,TGCGCCAGCAGCCAAGATTTGGCTGCAGGGGCCAACGTCCTGACTTTC
once,TRBV27,TRBD1,TRBJ1-5,CASSLLGQGYQPQHF,TGTGCCAGCAGTTTATTAGGACAGGGATATCAGCCCCAGCATTTT
once,TRBV6-1,.,TRBJ2-7,CASNWGYEQYF,TGTGCCAGCAATTGGGGATACGAGCAGTACTTC
.,TRBV28,.,TRBJ1-1,CASSFWSWGASNTEAFF,TGTGCCAGCAGTTTTTGGAGTTGGGGGGCCTCGAACACTGAAGCTTTCTTT
.,TRBV6-5,.,TRBJ2-7,CASSYAQGYEQYF,TGTGCCAGCAGTTACGCTCAGGGCTACGAGCAGTACTTC
.,TRBV5-8,.,TRBJ2-3,CASSSRYGLLDTQYF,TGTGCCAGCAGCTCCAGATACGGACTTTTAGATACGCAGTATTTT
.,TRBV5-1,.,TRBJ2-1,CASSLDGSSYNEQFF,TGCGCCAGCAGCTTGGACGGTAGCTCCTACAATGAGCAGTTCTTC
once,TRBV19,.,TRBJ2-3,CASSSPRRGDTQYF,TGTGCCAGTAGTTCCCCTCGGAGGGGCGATACGCAGTATTTT
few,TRBV5-1,.,TRBJ2-5,CASSLEGRGETQYF,TGCGCCAGCAGCTTGGAGGGGCGCGGGGAGACCCAGTACTTC
.,TRBV19,TRBD1,TRBJ2-2,CASNPGTVNTGELFF,TGTGCCAGTAACCCAGGGACAGTTAACACCGGGGAGCTGTTTTTT
once,TRBV28,TRBD2,TRBJ2-7,CASRTSGRYEQYF,TGTGCCAGCAGGACTAGCGGGAGGTACGAGCAGTACTTC
few,TRBV7-2,TRBD2,TRBJ2-1,CASSPTGTSGNEQFF,TGTGCCAGCAGCCCCACCGGGACTAGCGGAAATGAGCAGTTCTTC
few,TRBV4-2,.,TRBJ1-2,CASSQQTGANYGYTF,TGTGCCAGCAGCCAACAGACCGGGGCTAACTATGGCTACACCTTC
once,TRBV11-3,.,TRBJ1-1,CASSLTLNTEAFF,TGTGCCAGCAGCTTGACACTTAACACTGAAGCTTTCTTT
.,TRBV6-6,TRBD2,TRBJ2-5,CASSTGLAGVETQYF,TGTGCCAGCAGTACGGGACTAGCGGGCGTAGAGACCCAGTACTTC
.,TRBV7-9,TRBD1,TRBJ1-1,CASSLGDREGTEAFF,TGTGCCAGCAGCTTAGGGGACAGGGAGGGCACTGAAGCTTTCTTT
.,TRBV15,.,TRBJ2-5,CATSRDLGQAQYF,TGTGCCACCAGCAGAGATTTGGGACAAGCCCAGTACTTC
.,TRBV9,TRBD2,TRBJ2-2,CASSQMGTSGTGELFF,TGTGCCAGCAGCCAAATGGGGACTAGCGGTACCGGGGAGCTGTTTTTT
few,TRBV28,.,TRBJ1-1,CASSLAPQLQGRLTEAFF,TGTGCCAGCAGTTTAGCTCCTCAGTTGCAGGGAAGGTTGACTGAAGCTTTCTTT
.,TRBV7-9,.,TRBJ1-1,CASSLVSAEAFF,TGTGCCAGCAGCTTAGTTAGCGCTGAAGCTTTCTTT
once,TRBV10-3,TRBD1,TRBJ2-5,CAISESVADRGETQYF,TGTGCCATCAGTGAGTCTGTAGCCGACAGGGGAGAGACCCAGTACTTC
.,TRBV2,TRBD2,TRBJ2-5,CASSEGLAGGQGTQYF,TGTGCCAGCAGTGAGGGACTAGCGGGAGGGCAAGGGACCCAGTACTTC
.,TRBV9,.,TRBJ2-5,CASNVKGFQETQYF,TGTGCCAGCAACGTAAAGGGGTTCCAAGAGACCCAGTACTTC
.,TRBV28,.,TRBJ1-2,CASSLRGHNYGYTF,TGTGCCAGCAGTTTACGTGGGCACAACTATGGCTACACCTTC
.,TRBV7-2,.,TRBJ1-2,CASSLTANYGYTF,TGTGCCAGCAGCTTAACAGCTAACTATGGCTACACCTTC
.,TRBV28,.,TRBJ2-7,CASSFGGYRYEQYF,TGTGCCAGCAGTTTCGGAGGCTACCGGTACGAGCAGTACTTC
.,TRBV7-9,.,TRBJ2-4,CASSTGRQPRGVQYF,TGTGCCAGCAGCACCGGCCGGCAGCCTCGCGGGGTTCAGTACTTC
.,TRBV7-8,.,TRBJ2-7,CASSFVPAHHHEQYF,TGTGCCAGCAGCTTCGTGCCGGCACACCATCACGAGCAGTACTTC
.,TRBV2,.,TRBJ1-2,CASRVTATYGYTF,TGTGCCAGCAGGGTGACAGCCACCTATGGCTACACCTTC
.,TRBV28,.,TRBJ2-7,CASRRPGGGSYEQYF,TGTGCCAGCAGACGACCAGGTGGGGGTTCCTACGAGCAGTACTTC
.,TRBV28,.,TRBJ2-7,CASSLAGFSYEQYF,TGTGCCAGCAGTTTAGCAGGGTTCTCCTACGAGCAGTACTTC
.,TRBV7-9,.,TRBJ1-3,CASSSGGNTIYF,TGTGCCAGCAGCTCCGGGGGAAACACCATATATTTT
.,TRBV4-1,TRBD2,TRBJ2-7,CASSQVGSGSYEQYF,TGCGCCAGCAGCCAAGTTGGGAGCGGGAGTTACGAGCAGTACTTC
.,TRBV5-1,.,TRBJ2-2,CASIDGRNTGELFF,TGCGCCAGCATTGACGGCAGAAACACCGGGGAGCTGTTTTTT
.,TRBV9,TRBD1,TRBJ1-1,CASSVGTGLNTEAFF,TGTGCCAGCAGCGTAGGGACAGGCCTGAACACTGAAGCTTTCTTT
.,TRBV10-2,.,TRBJ1-2,CASSEYQGTYNYGYTF,TGCGCCAGCAGTGAGTACCAGGGAACTTATAACTATGGCTACACCTTC
once,TRBV28,TRBD1,TRBJ1-5,CASSSREGAINQPQHF,TGTGCCAGCAGTTCCAGGGAGGGGGCCATAAATCAGCCCCAGCATTTT
few,TRBV18,.,TRBJ1-1,CASSRAKHGATEAFF,TGTGCCAGCTCACGCGCAAAACACGGGGCCACTGAAGCTTTCTTT
.,TRBV27,.,TRBJ2-3,CASSRYSSDTDTQYF,TGTGCCAGCAGTCGCTACTCTAGCGACACAGATACGCAGTATTTT
.,TRBV7-2,TRBD1,TRBJ1-5,CASSLGGDRGQPQHF,TGTGCCAGCAGCTTAGGGGGGGACAGGGGTCAGCCCCAGCATTTT
.,TRBV6-5,.,TRBJ2-2,CASREGSVVTGELFF,TGTGCCAGCAGGGAGGGGAGTGTGGTCACCGGGGAGCTGTTTTTT
.,TRBV11-2,.,TRBJ2-5,CASSSGSAETQYF,TGTGCCAGCAGCTCCGGGTCGGCCGAGACCCAGTACTTC
.,TRBV7-2,.,TRBJ1-6,CASSPRAGYNSPLHF,TGTGCCAGCAGCCCCAGGGCTGGATATAATTCACCCCTCCACTTT
many,TRBV6-5,TRBD1,TRBJ2-7,CASSYYKTGQQQYF,TGTGCCAGCAGTTACTATAAGACGGGACAGCAGCAGTACTTC
.,TRBV27,.,TRBJ2-7,CASSLGGRNEQYF,TGTGCCAGCAGTTTGGGGGGGCGTAACGAGCAGTACTTC
.,TRBV7-2,.,TRBJ2-3,CASSFKLSTDTQYF,TGTGCCAGCAGCTTTAAGCTGAGCACAGATACGCAGTATTTT
few,TRBV11-3,.,TRBJ2-2,CASREGNAHGELFF,TGTGCCAGCAGGGAAGGGAACGCCCACGGGGAGCTGTTTTTT